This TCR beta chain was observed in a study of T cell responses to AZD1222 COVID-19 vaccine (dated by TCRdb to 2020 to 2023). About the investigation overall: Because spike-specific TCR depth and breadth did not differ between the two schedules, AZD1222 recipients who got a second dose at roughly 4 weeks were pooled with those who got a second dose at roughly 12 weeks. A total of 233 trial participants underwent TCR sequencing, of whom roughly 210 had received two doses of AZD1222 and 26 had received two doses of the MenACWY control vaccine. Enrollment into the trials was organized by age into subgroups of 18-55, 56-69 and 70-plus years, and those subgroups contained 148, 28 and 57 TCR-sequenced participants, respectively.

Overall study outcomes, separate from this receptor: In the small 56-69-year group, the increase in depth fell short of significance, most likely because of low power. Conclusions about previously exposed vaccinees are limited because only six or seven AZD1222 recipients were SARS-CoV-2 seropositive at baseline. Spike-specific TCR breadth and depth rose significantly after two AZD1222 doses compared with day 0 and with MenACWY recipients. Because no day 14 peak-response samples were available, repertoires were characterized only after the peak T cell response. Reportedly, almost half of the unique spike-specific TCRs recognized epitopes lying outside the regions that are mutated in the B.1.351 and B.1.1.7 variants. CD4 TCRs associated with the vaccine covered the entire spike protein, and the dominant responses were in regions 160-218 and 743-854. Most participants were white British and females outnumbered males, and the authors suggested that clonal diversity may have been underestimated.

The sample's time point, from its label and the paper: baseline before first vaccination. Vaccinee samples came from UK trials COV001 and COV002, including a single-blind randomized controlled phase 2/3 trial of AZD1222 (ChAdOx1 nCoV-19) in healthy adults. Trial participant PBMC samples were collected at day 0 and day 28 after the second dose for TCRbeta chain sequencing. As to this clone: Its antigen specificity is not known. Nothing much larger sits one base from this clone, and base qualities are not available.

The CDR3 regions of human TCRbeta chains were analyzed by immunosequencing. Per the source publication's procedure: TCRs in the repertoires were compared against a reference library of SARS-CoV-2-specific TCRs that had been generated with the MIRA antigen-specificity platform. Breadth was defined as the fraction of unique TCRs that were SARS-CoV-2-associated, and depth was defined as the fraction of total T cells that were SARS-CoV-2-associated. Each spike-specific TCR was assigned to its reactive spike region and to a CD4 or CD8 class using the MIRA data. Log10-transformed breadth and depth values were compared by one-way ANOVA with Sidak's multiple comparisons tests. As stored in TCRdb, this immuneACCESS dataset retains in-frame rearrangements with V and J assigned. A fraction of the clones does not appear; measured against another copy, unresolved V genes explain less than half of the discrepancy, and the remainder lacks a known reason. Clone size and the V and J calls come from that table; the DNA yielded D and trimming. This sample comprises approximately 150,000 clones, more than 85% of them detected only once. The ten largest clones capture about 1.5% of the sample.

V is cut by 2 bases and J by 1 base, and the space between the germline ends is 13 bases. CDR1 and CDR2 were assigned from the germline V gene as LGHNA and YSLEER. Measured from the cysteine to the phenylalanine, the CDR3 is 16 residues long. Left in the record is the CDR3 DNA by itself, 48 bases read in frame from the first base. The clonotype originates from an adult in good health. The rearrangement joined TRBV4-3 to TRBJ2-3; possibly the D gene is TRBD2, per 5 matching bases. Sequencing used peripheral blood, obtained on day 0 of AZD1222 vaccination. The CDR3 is CASSQNVGAGTDTQYF. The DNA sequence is TGCGCCAGCAGCCAAAATGTGGGAGCGGGCACAGATACGCAGTATTTT.